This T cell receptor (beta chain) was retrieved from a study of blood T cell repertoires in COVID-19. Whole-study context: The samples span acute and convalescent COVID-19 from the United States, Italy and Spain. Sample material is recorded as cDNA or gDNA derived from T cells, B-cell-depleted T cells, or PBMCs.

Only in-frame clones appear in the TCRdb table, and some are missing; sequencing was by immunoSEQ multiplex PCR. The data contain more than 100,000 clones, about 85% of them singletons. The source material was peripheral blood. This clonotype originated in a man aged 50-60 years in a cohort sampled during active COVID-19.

For the CDR3, the DNA is TGTGCCAGCAGTTACGACAGCCAAGAGACCCAGTACTTC. Encoded protein: CASSYDSQETQYF. The V and J genes are TRBV6-6 and TRBJ2-5, with TRBD1 as a possible D gene (5 bases). V lost 2 bases, J lost 1 base, and 5 bases lay in between. Germline CDR1 is MNHNY and CDR2 is SVGAGI (reference sequence). CDR3 size: 13 residues.